The 21 T cell receptor beta chains reported below all come from one sample, sequenced in a study of blood T cell repertoires in COVID-19. Clones were read by immunoSEQ multiplex PCR, and TCRdb kept only the in-frame ones, dropping some. The repertoire consists of fewer than 350,000 clones, with around 87% occurring once and the leading ten covering approximately 2%. The specimen was peripheral blood. These receptors were collected from a woman in her twenties or thirties who had recovered from COVID-19.

The chain couples TRBV4-1 to TRBJ2-7; D is undetermined. The CDR3 consists of 15 residues. The ends were cut back, 0 bases at V and 0 bases at J, with 9 bases in the middle. Germline assignment: CDR1 MGHRA and CDR2 YSYEKL. CDR3: CASSQELRFSYEQYF. In DNA form, the CDR3 reads TGCGCCAGCAGCCAAGAATTGAGATTCTCCTACGAGCAGTACTTC.

The chain employs TRBV5-1 and TRBJ2-1; no reliable D call. The V gene's germline CDR1 is SGHRS and CDR2 YFSETQ. CDR3 length equals 16 residues. Between the trimmed V and J ends, which lost 4 bases and 0 bases, there was a span of 14 bases. CDR3 bases: TGCGCCAGCAGCCCCGCTGGGCTAAGCTCCTACAATGAGCAGTTCTTC. This gives the protein CASSPAGLSSYNEQFF.

This clone has only one observation. CDR3 sequence reads: CATPRGESGDTEAFF. CDR3 DNA sequence: TGTGCCACCCCGCGCGGGGAGTCAGGAGACACTGAAGCTTTCTTT. The rearrangement uses TRBV7-9 and TRBJ1-1; no clear D. Germline V gene lookup returns CDR1 SEHNR and CDR2 FQNEAQ (reference sequence). The CDR3 covers 15 residues. V was trimmed by 10 bases and J by 3 bases, leaving 21 bases between them.

The chain uses TRBV29-1 and TRBJ2-7; 7 bases line up with TRBD1. Germline V gene lookup returns CDR1 SQVTM and CDR2 ANQGSEA. Trimming took 4 bases from V and 6 from J; bases not matched to a gene: 3. The CDR3 spans 11 residues. The CDR3 reads CSVGQGSEQYF. The CDR3 coding sequence is TGCAGCGTTGGACAGGGTTCCGAGCAGTACTTC.

The J gene is TRBJ1-1, the V gene TRBV10-1; 8 bases line up with TRBD1. Germline V gene data show CDR1 as WNHNN and CDR2 as SYGVQD (reference sequence). V lost 6 bases, J lost 4 bases, and 7 bases stayed unmatched. The CDR3 runs 14 residues. The CDR3 coding sequence is TGCGCCAGCAGCCCCGGGGGGACAGGCACTGAAGCTTTCTTT. Translating gives CASSPGGTGTEAFF.

This chain joins TRBV12-3 or TRBV12-4 and TRBJ1-1; D call uncertain. The CDR3 contains 9 residues. The ends were cut back, 4 bases at V and 11 bases at J, with 5 bases in the middle. DNA of the CDR3: TGTGCCAGCAGTTCCTCGGCTTTCTTT. Translating it yields CASSSSAFF.

V is TRBV19 and J is TRBJ1-1; 10 bases match TRBD1. This CDR3 region has 14 residues. The V and J ends lost 5 bases and 11 bases, in that order; junction bases with no gene match: 11. Germline V CDR1 and CDR2: LNHDA, SQIVND (reference sequence). In DNA form, the CDR3 reads TGTGCCAGTAGTCCACTAGGACAGGGGGAGAATGCTTTCTTT. It yields the protein CASSPLGQGENAFF.

This clone was recorded once. The same CDR3 also results from other DNA sequences found in this sample. V usage is TRBV29-1 and J usage is TRBJ1-1; D might be TRBD1 (5 bases). Germline values: CDR1 SQVTM, CDR2 ANQGSEA. Trimming took 0 bases from V and 4 from J, leaving 9 bases between them. The CDR3 has 13 residues. The CDR3 nucleotides read TGCAGCGTTGAAGATGGGGGGGGCACTGAAGCTTTCTTT. Its protein product is CSVEDGGGTEAFF.

This chain's CDR3 is CASSYLSGGNTGELFF. The DNA of the CDR3 is TGTGCCAGCAGTTACCTTAGCGGGGGTAACACCGGGGAGCTGTTTTTT. The V call is TRBV6-5, the J call TRBJ2-2; 9 bases agree with TRBD2. This CDR3 contains 16 residues. The germline CDR1 and CDR2 sequences are MNHEY and SVGAGI. Germline trimming cut 2 bases from V and 2 bases from J; bases unmatched to any gene: 3.

This chain connects TRBV6-4 to TRBJ1-2; the match to TRBD1 covers 9 bases. V trimming: 0 bases; J trimming: 6 bases; junction bases outside the gene matches: 17. CDR1 is MRHNA, CDR2 SNTAGT, per germline. This CDR3 region has 19 residues. CDR3: CASSDSPMTGGGGVHGYTF. DNA of the CDR3: TGTGCCAGCAGTGACTCGCCGATGACAGGGGGTGGCGGGGTCCATGGCTACACCTTC.

This chain joins TRBV5-4 and TRBJ2-3, with 7 bases fitting TRBD2. This CDR3 contains 17 residues. Germline CDR1 and CDR2: SGHNT and YYREEE (reference sequence). V shed 3 bases and J 3 bases; nucleotides not matched to a gene: 13. CDR3 sequence (DNA): TGTGCCAGCAGCTCCGGGGCCTGGGGGGGTGCTACAGATACGCAGTATTTT. Translated, it gives CASSSGAWGGATDTQYF.

V usage is TRBV6-6 and J usage is TRBJ2-1; no definite D call. Per the germline V gene, CDR1 is MNHNY and CDR2 is SVGAGI (reference sequence). V lost 5 bases, J lost 0 bases, and 17 bases lay in between. This CDR3 has 17 residues. The DNA for the CDR3 is TGTGCCAGCAGTCGGCGGCGCGGTTCTAGCTCCTACAATGAGCAGTTCTTC. It codes for CASSRRRGSSSYNEQFF.

The chain recombines TRBV7-2 with TRBJ2-2, with a weak D call TRBD2 (6 bases). The germline V and J ends were trimmed by 6 bases and 5 bases, with 13 bases remaining between them. This CDR3 region has 14 residues. Germline lookup yields CDR1 SGHTA and CDR2 FQGNSA. CDR3 region: CASSWDGGTGELFF. CDR3 DNA sequence: TGTGCCAGCAGTTGGGACGGGGGAACCGGGGAGCTGTTTTTT. Variable domain in full (rest from reference TRBV7-2 and TRBJ2-2): GAGVSQSPSNKVTEKGKDVELRCDPISGHTALYWYRQSLGQGLEFLIYFQGNSAPDKSGLPSDRFSAERTGGSVSTLTIQRTQQEDSAVYLCASSWDGGTGELFFGEGSRLTVL.

The chain couples TRBV5-5 to TRBJ1-2; TRBD1 is a possible D gene (5 bases). This CDR3 has 15 amino acids. V was cut by 4 bases and J by 4 bases, with 17 bases left in between. Germline CDR1 reads SGHKS; CDR2 reads YYEKEE (reference sequence). This CDR3 is CASSRIQTDLYGYTF. DNA for the CDR3: TGTGCCAGCAGCCGTATACAGACAGATCTCTATGGCTACACCTTC.

The V gene is TRBV29-1, the J gene TRBJ2-5, with 10 positions matching TRBD2. The CDR3 contains 22 residues. Germline loops: CDR1 SQVTM, CDR2 ANQGSEA. The trim removed 5 bases at V and 0 bases at J, leaving 27 bases unmatched. The CDR3 region has the DNA TGCAGCGTTCGAAATAGTAATAGCGGGGGGCTTAATACATCTTGGTACCAAGAGACCCAGTACTTC. Amino acid sequence: CSVRNSNSGGLNTSWYQETQYF.

The chain links TRBV12-1 to TRBJ2-1; the table assigns TRBD2, which was not confirmed against the DNA. TRBV12-1 corresponds to a pseudogene. This CDR3 spans 15 amino acids. The CDR3, as DNA: TGTGCCAGCAGCCCTAGCGGAGACGCCTACAATGAGCAGTTCTTC. Its protein is CASSPSGDAYNEQFF.

The chain is built from TRBV10-3 and TRBJ2-1; D uncertain. From germline, CDR1 is ENHRY and CDR2 SYGVKD. CDR3 length: 14 amino acids. V gave up 7 bases and J gave up 8 bases, with 18 bases separating them. CDR3 in amino acids: CAITRGNLLDEQFF. The CDR3 bases are TGTGCCATCACTAGAGGCAACCTCCTGGATGAGCAGTTCTTC.

This chain uses TRBV19 with TRBJ1-1, with 10 bases fitting TRBD1. CDR1 LNHDA and CDR2 SQIVND come from the germline V gene (reference sequence). V dropped 7 bases and J dropped 4; count of bases not matched to a gene: 6. The CDR3 extends over 14 amino acids. DNA for the CDR3: TGTGCCAGTATCCGGTGGACAGGGGGCACTGAAGCTTTCTTT. Its translation: CASIRWTGGTEAFF.

The rearrangement uses TRBV10-2 and TRBJ2-3; the match to TRBD1 covers 12 bases. The CDR3 has 16 residues. CDR1 is WSHSY, CDR2 SAAADI, per germline. Losses at the gene ends were 6 bases for V and 4 bases for J; bases not matched to a gene: 8. CDR3 region: CASRPSGTGGPDTQYF. CDR3 DNA: TGCGCCAGCAGACCGTCCGGGACAGGGGGCCCAGATACGCAGTATTTT.

CDR3 loop: CASSIQGSETQYF. The CDR3 nucleotides are TGTGCCAGTAGTATTCAGGGGTCAGAGACCCAGTACTTC. The gene calls are TRBV19 and TRBJ2-5; maybe TRBD1 (6 bases). Germline CDR1 reads LNHDA; CDR2 reads SQIVND (reference sequence). V lost 3 bases and J lost 4, with 9 bases in between. CDR3 length equals 13 residues.

This rearrangement joins TRBV6-1 to TRBJ1-4, with D unclear. V lost 5 bases and J lost 3, with 10 bases in between. Germline V gene sequence: CDR1 MNHNS, CDR2 SASEGT. CDR3 size: 14 residues. The CDR3 here is CASSSDWSNEKLFF. CDR3 DNA: TGTGCCAGCAGTTCCGACTGGTCTAATGAAAAACTGTTTTTT.